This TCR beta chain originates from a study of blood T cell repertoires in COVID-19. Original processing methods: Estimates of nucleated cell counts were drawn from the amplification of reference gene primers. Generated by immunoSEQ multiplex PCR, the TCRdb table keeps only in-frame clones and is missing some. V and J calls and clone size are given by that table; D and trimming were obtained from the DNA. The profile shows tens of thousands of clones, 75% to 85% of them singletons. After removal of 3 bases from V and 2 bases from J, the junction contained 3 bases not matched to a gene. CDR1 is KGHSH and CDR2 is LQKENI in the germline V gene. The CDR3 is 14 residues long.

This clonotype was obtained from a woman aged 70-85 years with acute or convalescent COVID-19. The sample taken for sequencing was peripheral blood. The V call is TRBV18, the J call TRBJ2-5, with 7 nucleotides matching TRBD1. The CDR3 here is CASSPQTGQETQYF. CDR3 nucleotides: TGTGCCAGCTCACCCCAGACAGGGCAAGAGACCCAGTACTTC.